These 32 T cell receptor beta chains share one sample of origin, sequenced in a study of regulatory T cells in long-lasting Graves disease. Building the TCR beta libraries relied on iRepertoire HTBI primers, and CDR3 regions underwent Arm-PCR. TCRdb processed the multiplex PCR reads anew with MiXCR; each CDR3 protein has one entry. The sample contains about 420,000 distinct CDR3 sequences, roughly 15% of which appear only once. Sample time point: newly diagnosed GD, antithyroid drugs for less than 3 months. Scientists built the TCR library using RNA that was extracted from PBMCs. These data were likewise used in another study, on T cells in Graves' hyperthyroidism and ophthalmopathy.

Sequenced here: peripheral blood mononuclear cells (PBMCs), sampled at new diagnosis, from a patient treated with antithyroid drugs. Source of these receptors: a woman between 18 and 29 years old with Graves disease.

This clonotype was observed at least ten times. The CDR3 protein is CSVGTGGYEQYF. The CDR3 DNA follows: TGCAGCGTTGGAACAGGGGGCTACGAGCAGTACTTC. The chain is built from TRBV29-1 and TRBJ2-7, with 8 positions matching TRBD1. The CDR3 totals 12 residues. V dropped 4 bases and J dropped 3; count of bases not matched to a gene: 2. CDR1 is SQVTM, CDR2 ANQGSEA, per germline.

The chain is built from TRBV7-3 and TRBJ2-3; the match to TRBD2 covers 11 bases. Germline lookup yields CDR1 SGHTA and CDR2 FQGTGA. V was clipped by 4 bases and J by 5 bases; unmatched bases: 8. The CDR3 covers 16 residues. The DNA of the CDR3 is TGTGCCAGCAGCTGGGGACTAGCGGCCTTTGTAGATACGCAGTATTTT. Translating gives CASSWGLAAFVDTQYF. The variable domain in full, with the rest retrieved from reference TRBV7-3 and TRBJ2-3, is GAGVSQTPSNKVTEKGKYVELRCDPISGHTALYWYRQSLGQGPEFLIYFQGTGAADDSGLPNDRFFAVRPEGSVSTLKIQRTERGDSAVYLCASSWGLAAFVDTQYFGPGTRLTVL.

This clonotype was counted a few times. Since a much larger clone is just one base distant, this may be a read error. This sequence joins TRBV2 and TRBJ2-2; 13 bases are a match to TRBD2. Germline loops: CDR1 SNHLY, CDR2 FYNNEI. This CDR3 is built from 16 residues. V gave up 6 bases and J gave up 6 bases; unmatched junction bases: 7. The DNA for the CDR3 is TGTGCCAGCAGCCCTCCTACTAGCGGGAGGGCCGGGGAGCTGTTTTTT. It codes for CASSPPTSGRAGELFF.

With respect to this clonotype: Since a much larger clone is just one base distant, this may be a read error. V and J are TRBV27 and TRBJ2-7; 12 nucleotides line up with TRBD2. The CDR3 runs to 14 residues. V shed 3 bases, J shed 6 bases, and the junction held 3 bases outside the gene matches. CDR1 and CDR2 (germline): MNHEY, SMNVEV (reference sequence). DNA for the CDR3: TGTGCCAGCAGTTTCCAACTAGCGGGAGGCGAGCAGTACTTC. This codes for CASSFQLAGGEQYF.

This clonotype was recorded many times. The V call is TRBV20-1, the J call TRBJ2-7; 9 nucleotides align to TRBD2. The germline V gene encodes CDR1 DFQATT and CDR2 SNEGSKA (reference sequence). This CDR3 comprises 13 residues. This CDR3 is CRPSGTSTREQYF. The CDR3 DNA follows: TGCAGGCCCTCCGGGACTAGCACGAGGGAGCAGTACTTC.

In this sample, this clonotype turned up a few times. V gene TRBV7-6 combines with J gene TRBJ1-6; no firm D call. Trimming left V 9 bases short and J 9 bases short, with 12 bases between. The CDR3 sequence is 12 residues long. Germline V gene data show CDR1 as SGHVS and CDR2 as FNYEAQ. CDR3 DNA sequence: TGTGCCAGTAGTACAGAACCTTCACCCCTCCACTTT. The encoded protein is CASSTEPSPLHF. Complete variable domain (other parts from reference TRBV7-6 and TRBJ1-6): GAGVSQSPRYKVTKRGQDVALRCDPISGHVSLYWYRQALGQGPEFLTYFNYEAQQDKSGLPNDRFSAERPEGSISTLTIQRTEQRDSAMYRCASSTEPSPLHFGNGTRLTVT.

This CDR3 reads CATSRGEGRYGYTF. For the CDR3, the DNA is TGTGCCACCAGCAGAGGGGAGGGACGTTATGGCTACACCTTC. V is TRBV15 and J is TRBJ1-2, with a weak D call TRBD1 (5 bases). The V gene's germline CDR1 is LNHNV and CDR2 YYDKDF (reference sequence). Trimming removed 1 base from V and 5 bases from J, with 11 bases in between. This CDR3 is 14 amino acids long.

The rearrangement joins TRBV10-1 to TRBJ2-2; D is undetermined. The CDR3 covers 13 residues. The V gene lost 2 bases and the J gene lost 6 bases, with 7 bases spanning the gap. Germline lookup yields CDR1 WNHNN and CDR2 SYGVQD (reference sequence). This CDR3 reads CASSERVPGELFF. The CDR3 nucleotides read TGCGCCAGCAGTGAGCGGGTGCCCGGGGAGCTGTTTTTT.

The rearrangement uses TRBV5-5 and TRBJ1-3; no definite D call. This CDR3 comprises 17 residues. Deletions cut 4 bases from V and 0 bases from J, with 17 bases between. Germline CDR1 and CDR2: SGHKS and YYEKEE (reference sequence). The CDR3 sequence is CASSHQRQPFSGNTIYF. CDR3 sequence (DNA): TGTGCCAGCAGCCACCAGAGGCAGCCTTTCTCTGGAAACACCATATATTTT.

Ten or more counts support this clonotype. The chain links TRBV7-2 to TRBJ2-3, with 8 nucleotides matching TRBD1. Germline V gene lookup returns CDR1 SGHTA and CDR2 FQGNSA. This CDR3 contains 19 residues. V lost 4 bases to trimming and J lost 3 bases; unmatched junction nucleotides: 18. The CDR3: CASSSKLMFGTGNTDTQYF. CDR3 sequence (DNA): TGTGCCAGCAGCTCAAAATTAATGTTTGGGACAGGTAATACAGATACGCAGTATTTT.

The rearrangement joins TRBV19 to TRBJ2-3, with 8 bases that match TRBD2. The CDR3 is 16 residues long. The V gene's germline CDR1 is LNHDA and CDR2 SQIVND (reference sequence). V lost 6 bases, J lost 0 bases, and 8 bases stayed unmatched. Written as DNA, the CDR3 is TGTGCCAGTAGGGACGGACTAGCCAGGAGCACAGATACGCAGTATTTT. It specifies CASRDGLARSTDTQYF.

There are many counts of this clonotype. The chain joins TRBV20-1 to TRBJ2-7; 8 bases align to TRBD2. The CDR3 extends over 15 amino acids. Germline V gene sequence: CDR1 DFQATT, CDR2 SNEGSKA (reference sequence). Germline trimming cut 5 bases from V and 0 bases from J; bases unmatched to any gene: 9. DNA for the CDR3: TGCAGTGCTCCAGAGCTAGCGGGCTTCTCCTACGAGCAGTACTTC. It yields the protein CSAPELAGFSYEQYF.

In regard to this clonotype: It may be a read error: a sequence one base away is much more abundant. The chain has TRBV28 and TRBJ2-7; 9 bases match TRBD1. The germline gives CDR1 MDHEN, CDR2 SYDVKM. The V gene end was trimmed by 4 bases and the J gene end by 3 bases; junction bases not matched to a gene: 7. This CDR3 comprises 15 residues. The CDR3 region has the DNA TGTGCCAGCAGTTCTTCCGGGACAGGGCACTACGAGCAGTACTTC. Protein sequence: CASSSSGTGHYEQYF.

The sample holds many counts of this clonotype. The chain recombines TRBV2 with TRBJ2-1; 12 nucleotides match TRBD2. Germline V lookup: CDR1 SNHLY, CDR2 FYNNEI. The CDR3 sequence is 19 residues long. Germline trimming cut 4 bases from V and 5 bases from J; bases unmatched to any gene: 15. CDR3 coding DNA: TGTGCCAGCAGTGGGGGTGGGCTAGCGGGAGGGGGTTGGGACAATGAGCAGTTCTTC. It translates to CASSGGGLAGGGWDNEQFF.

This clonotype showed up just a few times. CDR3 sequence reads: CASSLQAGAKNIQYF. The CDR3 DNA follows: TGTGCCAGCAGCTTACAGGCGGGAGCCAAAAACATTCAGTACTTC. The chain combines TRBV7-9 with TRBJ2-4; possibly TRBD2 for D (5 bases). V was cut by 2 bases and J by 0 bases, with 8 bases left in between. CDR1 is SEHNR, CDR2 FQNEAQ, per germline (reference sequence). The CDR3 is 15 residues long.

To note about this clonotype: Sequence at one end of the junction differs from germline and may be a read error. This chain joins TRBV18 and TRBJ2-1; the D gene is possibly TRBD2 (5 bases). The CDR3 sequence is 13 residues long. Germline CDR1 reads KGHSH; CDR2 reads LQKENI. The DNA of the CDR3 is TGTGCCAGCTCACTCGGGATTTACAATGAGCGGTTCTTC. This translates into CASSLGIYNERFF.

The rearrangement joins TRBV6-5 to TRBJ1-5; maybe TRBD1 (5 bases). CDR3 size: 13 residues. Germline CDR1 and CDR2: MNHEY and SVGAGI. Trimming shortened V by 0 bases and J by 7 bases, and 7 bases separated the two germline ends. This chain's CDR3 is CASSYSRGQPQHF. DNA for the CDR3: TGTGCCAGCAGTTACTCAAGGGGCCAGCCCCAGCATTTT.

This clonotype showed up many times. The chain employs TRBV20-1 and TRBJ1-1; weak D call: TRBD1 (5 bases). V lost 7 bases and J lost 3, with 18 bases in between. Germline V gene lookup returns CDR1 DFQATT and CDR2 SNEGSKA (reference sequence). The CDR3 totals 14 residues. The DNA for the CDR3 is TGCAGTGTCCTGGGCGGGGGAGGGGACACTGAAGCTTTCTTT. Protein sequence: CSVLGGGGDTEAFF.

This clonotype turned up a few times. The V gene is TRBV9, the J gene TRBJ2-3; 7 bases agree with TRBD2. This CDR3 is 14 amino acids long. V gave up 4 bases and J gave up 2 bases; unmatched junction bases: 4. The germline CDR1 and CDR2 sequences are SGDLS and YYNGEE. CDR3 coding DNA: TGTGCCAGCAGCAAACGGGACTACACAGATACGCAGTATTTT. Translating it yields CASSKRDYTDTQYF.

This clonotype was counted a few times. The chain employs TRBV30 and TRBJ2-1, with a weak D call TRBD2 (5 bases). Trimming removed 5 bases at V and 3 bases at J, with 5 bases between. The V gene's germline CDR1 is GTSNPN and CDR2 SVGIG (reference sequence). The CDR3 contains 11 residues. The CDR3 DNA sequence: TGTGCCTGGGCGGGCTACAATGAGCAGTTCTTC. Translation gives CAWAGYNEQFF.

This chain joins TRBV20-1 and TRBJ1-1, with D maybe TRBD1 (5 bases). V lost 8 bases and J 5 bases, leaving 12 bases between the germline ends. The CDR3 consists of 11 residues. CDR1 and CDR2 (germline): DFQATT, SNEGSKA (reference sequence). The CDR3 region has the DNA TGCAGTCTTTCCAGGGAGACTGAAGCTTTCTTT. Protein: CSLSRETEAFF.

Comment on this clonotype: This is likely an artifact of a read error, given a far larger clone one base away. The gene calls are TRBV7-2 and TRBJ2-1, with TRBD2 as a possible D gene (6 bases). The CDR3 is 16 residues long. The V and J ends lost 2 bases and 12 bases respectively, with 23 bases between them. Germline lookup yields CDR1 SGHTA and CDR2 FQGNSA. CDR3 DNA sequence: TGTGCCAGCAGCTTAATCATCGGAGGGCCTAAATTGGGGCAGTTCTTC. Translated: CASSLIIGGPKLGQFF.

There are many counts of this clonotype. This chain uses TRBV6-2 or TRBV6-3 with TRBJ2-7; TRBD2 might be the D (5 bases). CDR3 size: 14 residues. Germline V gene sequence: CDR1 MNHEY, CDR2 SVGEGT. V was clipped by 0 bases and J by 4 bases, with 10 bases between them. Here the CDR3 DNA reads TGTGCCAGCAGTTACTCGAGGGCCGGATACGAGCAGTACTTC. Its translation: CASSYSRAGYEQYF.

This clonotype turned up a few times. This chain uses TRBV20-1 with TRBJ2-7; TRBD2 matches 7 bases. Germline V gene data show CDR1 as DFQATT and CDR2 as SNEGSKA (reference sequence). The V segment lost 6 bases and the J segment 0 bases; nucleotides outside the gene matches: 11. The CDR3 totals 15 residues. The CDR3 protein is CSAPGRVRSSYEQYF. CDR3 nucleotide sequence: TGCAGTGCCCCTGGGAGGGTTAGAAGCTCCTACGAGCAGTACTTC.

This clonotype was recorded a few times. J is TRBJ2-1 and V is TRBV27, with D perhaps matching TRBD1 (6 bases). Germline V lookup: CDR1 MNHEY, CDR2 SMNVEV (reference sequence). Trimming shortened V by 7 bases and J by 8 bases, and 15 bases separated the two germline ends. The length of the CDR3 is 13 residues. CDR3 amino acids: CASIPTGSDEQFF. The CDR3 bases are TGTGCCAGCATCCCAACAGGGTCGGATGAGCAGTTCTTC.

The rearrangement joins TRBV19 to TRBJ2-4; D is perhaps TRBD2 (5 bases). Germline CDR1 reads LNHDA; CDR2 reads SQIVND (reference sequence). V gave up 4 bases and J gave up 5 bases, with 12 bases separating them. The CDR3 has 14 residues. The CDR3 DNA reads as TGTGCCAGTAGTAGGTCTAGCAAGGAAAACATTCAGTACTTC. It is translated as CASSRSSKENIQYF.

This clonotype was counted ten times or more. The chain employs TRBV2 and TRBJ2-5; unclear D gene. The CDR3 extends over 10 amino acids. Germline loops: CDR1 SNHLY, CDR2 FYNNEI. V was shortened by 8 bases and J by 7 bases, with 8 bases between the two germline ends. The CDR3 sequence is CASPDGTQYF. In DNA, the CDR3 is TGTGCCAGCCCCGATGGGACCCAGTACTTC.

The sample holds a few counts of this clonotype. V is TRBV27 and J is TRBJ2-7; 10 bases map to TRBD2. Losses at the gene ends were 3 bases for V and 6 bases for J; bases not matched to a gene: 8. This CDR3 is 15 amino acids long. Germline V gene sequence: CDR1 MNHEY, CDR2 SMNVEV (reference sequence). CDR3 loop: CASSFGGSGRFEQYF. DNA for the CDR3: TGTGCCAGCAGTTTCGGGGGTAGCGGGAGGTTCGAGCAGTACTTC.

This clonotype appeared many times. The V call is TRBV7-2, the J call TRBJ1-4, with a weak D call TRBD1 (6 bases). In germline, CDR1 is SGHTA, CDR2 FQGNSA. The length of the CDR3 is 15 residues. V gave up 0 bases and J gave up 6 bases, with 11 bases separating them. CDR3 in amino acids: CASSLAAGAHEKLFF. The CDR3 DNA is TGTGCCAGCAGCTTAGCTGCGGGGGCGCATGAAAAACTGTTTTTT.

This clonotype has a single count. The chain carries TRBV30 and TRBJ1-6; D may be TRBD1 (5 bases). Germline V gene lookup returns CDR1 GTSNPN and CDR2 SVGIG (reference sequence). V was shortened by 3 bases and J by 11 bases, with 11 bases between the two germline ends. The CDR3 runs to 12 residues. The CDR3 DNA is TGTGCCTGGAGCGGGGGTAGCCCACCCCTCCACTTT. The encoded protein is CAWSGGSPPLHF.

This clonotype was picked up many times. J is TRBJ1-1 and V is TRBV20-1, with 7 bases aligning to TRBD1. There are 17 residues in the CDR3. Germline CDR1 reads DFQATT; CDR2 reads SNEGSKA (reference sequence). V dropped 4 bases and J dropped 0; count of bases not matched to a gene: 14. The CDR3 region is CSANFNRGLLMNTEAFF. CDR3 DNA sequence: TGCAGTGCTAACTTTAACAGGGGCCTTCTCATGAACACTGAAGCTTTCTTT.

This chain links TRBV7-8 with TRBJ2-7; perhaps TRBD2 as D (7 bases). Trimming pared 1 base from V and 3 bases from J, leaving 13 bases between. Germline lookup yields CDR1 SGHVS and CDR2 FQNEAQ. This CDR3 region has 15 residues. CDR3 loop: CASSLGYRGGYEQYF. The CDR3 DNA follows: TGTGCCAGCAGCTTAGGTTATAGGGGGGGCTACGAGCAGTACTTC. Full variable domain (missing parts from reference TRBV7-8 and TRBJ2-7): GAGVSQSPRYKVAKRGQDVALRCDPISGHVSLFWYQQALGQGPEFLTYFQNEAQLDKSGLPSDRFFAERPEGSVSTLKIQRTQQEDSAVYLCASSLGYRGGYEQYFGPGTRLTVT.